This T cell receptor (beta chain) is from a study of OX40 agonist ivuxolimab in advanced cancers. Context from the whole study: Ivuxolimab, which targeted the costimulatory receptor OX40 (CD134), was an agonistic, fully human IgG2 monoclonal antibody. The monotherapy dose-escalation portion (N of about 50 patients) of the phase I ivuxolimab trial is reported in the paper. Prior anti-PD-1, anti-PD-L1 or anti-CTLA-4 therapy was permitted, and checkpoint inhibitors had been received by less than 45% of dose-escalation patients. Partial responses occurred in three dose-escalation patients, of whom one had hepatocellular carcinoma and two had cutaneous melanoma. Among the roughly 50 dose-escalation patients, about 20 had hepatocellular carcinoma, around 15 melanoma, 9 renal cell carcinoma and 9 head and neck cancer. Peripheral TCRbeta sequencing aimed to test whether ivuxolimab altered TCR sequence diversity and caused clonal T-cell expansion. A male proportion of 82.7% and a mean age of 60 years, ranging from about 23 to 90, were recorded for the dose-escalation cohort. Intravenous ivuxolimab was administered to patients every 2 weeks at six dose levels: 0.01, 0.1, 0.3, 1.5, 3 and 10 mg/kg.

To sequence the TCRbeta CDR3 region, genomic DNA was isolated from the sorted cells. The immunoSEQ Assay was used for sequencing of TCRbeta CDR3 regions. TCRdb obtained this table from immuneACCESS and retained in-frame rearrangements with V and J assigned. These tables miss some clones; where compared with another copy, unresolved V genes account for less than half of the shortfall, and the remainder is unexplained. Here the sample has more than 45,000 clones; approximately 87% occur a single time. The ten top clones hold less than 4% of the sample. Remarks on this clone: Its antigen target is currently unknown. Qualities for individual bases were not recorded, and no much larger clone is one base off.

From the cysteine through the phenylalanine, the CDR3 covers 13 amino acids. CDR3 DNA is the only sequence kept; it has 39 bases, read in frame from the first base. The V and J ends are trimmed by 2 bases and 6 bases, leaving 9 bases between them. The germline V gene supplies CDR1 SGHRS and CDR2 YFSETQ. Overall results and qualifications from the work: In the 0.1-3.0 mg/kg groups, partial responders had among the lowest normalized peripheral clonal expansion, particularly in CD8+ T cells. After ivuxolimab, CD8+ T cells had more expanded clones than CD4+ T cells on average. Clonal expansion of both CD4+ and CD8+ blood T cells was observed from baseline to week 6 at doses 0.1 to 3.0 mg/kg. Which antigens the clonally expanded peripheral T cells were specific for was not determined. Low levels of normalized T-cell clonal expansion were also seen in some patients who did not respond.

The trial excluded patients who had a history of autoimmune disease or were on systemic immunosuppression. Peripheral blood for TCR sequencing was collected from all dose cohorts at baseline, on cycle 4 day 1, and on cycle 7 day 1. The samples were drawn from a first-in-human, open-label, multicenter phase I dose-escalation trial of ivuxolimab. Adults with locally advanced or metastatic head and neck squamous cell, hepatocellular, melanoma or renal cell carcinoma were enrolled in the trial. CD4+ and CD8+ T cells were sorted separately from peripheral blood before TCR sequencing. Recombination connected TRBV5-1 to TRBJ2-1; the best D guess is TRBD1, with 6 bases matching. This clonotype originated in an adult with an advanced solid tumor such as melanoma, head and neck, liver or kidney cancer. The sequencing here drew on CD4+ or CD8+ T cells sorted from blood, taken in a trial of the OX40 agonist ivuxolimab. The DNA reads as follows: TGCGCCAGCAGCTTACAGGGCCCCAATGAGCAGTTCTTC. It is translated as CASSLQGPNEQFF.